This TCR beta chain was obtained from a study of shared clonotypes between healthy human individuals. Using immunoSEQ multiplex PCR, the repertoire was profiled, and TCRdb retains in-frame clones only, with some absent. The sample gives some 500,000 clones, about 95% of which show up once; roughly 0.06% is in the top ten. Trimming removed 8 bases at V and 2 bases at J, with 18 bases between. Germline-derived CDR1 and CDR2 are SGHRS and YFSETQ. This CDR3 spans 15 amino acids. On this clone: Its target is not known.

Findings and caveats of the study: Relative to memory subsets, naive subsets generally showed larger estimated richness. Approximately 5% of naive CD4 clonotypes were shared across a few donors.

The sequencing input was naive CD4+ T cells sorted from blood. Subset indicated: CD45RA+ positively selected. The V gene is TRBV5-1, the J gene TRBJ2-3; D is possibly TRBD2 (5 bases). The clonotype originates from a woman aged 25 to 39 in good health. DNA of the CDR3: TGCGCCAGTGCCCTAGGATGGGAGTTCACAGATACGCAGTATTTT. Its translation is CASALGWEFTDTQYF.